This TCR beta chain is drawn from a study of blood T cell repertoires in COVID-19 (dated by TCRdb to 2020 to 2022). For the wider study: The collaborator samples originated in the United States, Italy and Spain and spanned the acute and convalescent phases of COVID-19. Subjects who had been exposed to COVID-19, were actively infected with it, or had recovered from it provided the deeply sampled blood TCRbeta repertoires that made up the dataset. Where available, HLA class I and class II types were taken from metadata supplied by the sample provider and were not determined by assay-based typing. A freely available public database, intended as a resource for researchers studying the immune response to SARS-CoV-2, is where the repertoires were released. The samples were drawn from two sources: the first 160 participants of the ongoing ImmuneRACE study, and over 950 subjects contributed by 6 global collaborators. Sample metadata almost always included a de-identified subject ID, COVID-19 status, age in years and sex. The prospective study material was composed of cDNA or gDNA derived from T cells, B-cell-depleted T cells, or PBMCs. Results the study describes overall, beyond this receptor: How much clinical and demographic metadata was included differed by source and by participant, and the metadata was provided uncurated.

Including the terminal cysteine and phenylalanine, the CDR3 comprises 15 residues. The entry retains the CDR3 DNA only, 45 bases that are in frame from base 1. From the germline V gene (reference sequence), CDR1 is SEHNR and CDR2 is FQNEAQ. V is cut by 1 base and J by 9 bases, and the space between the germline ends is 13 bases. TCRbeta CDR3 regions were amplified from genomic DNA by means of the immunoSEQ Assay, a bias-controlled multiplex PCR. As for how the authors treated the data: Within the assay, amplification of reference gene primers was used to estimate how many nucleated cells each sample contained. To quantify the absolute abundance of each unique TCRbeta CDR3 rearrangement, sequence reads were collapsed and filtered. For each sample, productive Simpson clonality was calculated by taking the square root of Simpson's diversity index across productive rearrangements. Drawn from immuneACCESS, this table holds only the in-frame rearrangements with V and J called that TCRdb kept. Clones are partly lost; checked studies trace under half to an unresolved V gene and leave the rest unexplained. D and trimming come from the DNA, and the V and J calls and clone size come from that table. Within this sample are around 370,000 clones, with approximately 90% of them counted one time only. The ten largest clones capture more than 1% of the sample.

To note about this clone: Its target antigen remains unknown. No base quality values were provided; no much bigger clone lies one nucleotide off.

Participants in the prospective study were enrolled through a virtual design, were aged 18 to 89 years, and lived in fewer than 30 United States geographic areas. In the prospective study, participants were assigned to cohorts based on the clinical history participants reported in a screening survey and a study questionnaire. ImmuneRACE Cohort 3 recovered participants were defined by two consecutive negative NP/OP PCR tests, healthcare professional clearance, or symptom resolution. Mobile phlebotomists in the prospective study collected whole blood, serum and a nasopharyngeal or oropharyngeal swab from every participant. Additional blood draws and questionnaires over an approximately two-month period could optionally be provided by prospective study participants. Prospective study blood samples were shipped either frozen or at room temperature before DNA extraction.

In this chain, TRBV7-9 is recombined with TRBJ1-6; TRBD1 might be the D gene, on 6 matching bases. The sequenced sample consisted of PBMCs or T cells enriched from blood (not recorded which). The sequence was collected from a woman aged 18 to 35 who had recovered from COVID-19. The DNA sequence is given as TGTGCCAGCAGCTTAGTTGGGGAAGGGGGTTCACCCCTCCACTTT. Its translation is CASSLVGEGGSPLHF.